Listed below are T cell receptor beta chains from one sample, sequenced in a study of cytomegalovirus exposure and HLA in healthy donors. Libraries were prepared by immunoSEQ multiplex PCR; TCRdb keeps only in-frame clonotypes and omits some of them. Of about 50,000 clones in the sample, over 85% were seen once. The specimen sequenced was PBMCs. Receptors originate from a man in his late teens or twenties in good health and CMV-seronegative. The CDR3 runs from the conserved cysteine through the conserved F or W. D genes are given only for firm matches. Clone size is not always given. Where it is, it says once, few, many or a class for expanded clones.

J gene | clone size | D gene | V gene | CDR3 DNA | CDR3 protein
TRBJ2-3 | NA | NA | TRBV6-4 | TGTGCCAGCAGTGACTCGACTAGCACAGATACGCAGTATTTT | CASSDSTSTDTQYF
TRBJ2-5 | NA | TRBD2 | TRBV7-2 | TGTGCCAGCAGCTTCGCGGGAGGCCCCGAGACCCAGTACTTC | CASSFAGGPETQYF
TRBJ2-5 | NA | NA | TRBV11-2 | TGTGCCAGCAGCTTCCTAGCCCAAGAGACCCAGTACTTC | CASSFLAQETQYF
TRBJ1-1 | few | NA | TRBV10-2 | TGCGCCAGCAGTGGGGGGCACGAAGCTTTCTTT | CASSGGHEAFF
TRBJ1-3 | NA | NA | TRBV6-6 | TGTGCCAGCAGCCATAGCGTAGACACCATATATTTT | CASSHSVDTIYF
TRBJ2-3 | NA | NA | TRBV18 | TGTGCCAGCTCACCACCGCGCACGGACTTCTTTGATACGCAGTATTTT | CASSPPRTDFFDTQYF
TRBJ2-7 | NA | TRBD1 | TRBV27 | TGTGCCAGCAGTTTATCGGGGGGGACAGGGGGCGAGCAGTACTTC | CASSLSGGTGGEQYF
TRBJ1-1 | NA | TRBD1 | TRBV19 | TGTGCCAGTAGTTCCCGGGACAGGGGGCGGACCACTGAAGCTTTCTTT | CASSSRDRGRTTEAFF
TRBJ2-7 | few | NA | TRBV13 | TGTGCCAGCAGCTTAGGGCGGAATGTCTACGAGCAGTACTTC | CASSLGRNVYEQYF
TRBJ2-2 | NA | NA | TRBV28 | TGTGCCAGCAGCGGGGGCACCGGGGAGCTGTTTTTT | CASSGGTGELFF
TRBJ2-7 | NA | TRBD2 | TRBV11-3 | TGTGCCAGCAGCCCCCGCGGAGGCGGGGGTTACGAGCAGTACTTC | CASSPRGGGGYEQYF
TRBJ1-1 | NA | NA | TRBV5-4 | TGTGCCAGCAGCTTGTGGGCACAGTTGAACACTGAAGCTTTCTTT | CASSLWAQLNTEAFF
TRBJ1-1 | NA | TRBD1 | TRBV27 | TGTGCCAGCAGGTTCATGAACGACAGGGGGCCTGAAGCTTTCTTT | CASRFMNDRGPEAFF
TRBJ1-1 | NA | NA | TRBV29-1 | TGCAGCGTTGAGCGGGGGACTGTAGCTTTCTTT | CSVERGTVAFF
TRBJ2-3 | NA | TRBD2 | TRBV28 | TGTGCCAGCAGATTAGCGGGAGTTGCAGATACGCAGTATTTT | CASRLAGVADTQYF
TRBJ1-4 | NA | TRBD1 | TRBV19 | TGTGCCAGTAGTATTAGGGGACAGCTTAATGAAAAACTGTTTTTT | CASSIRGQLNEKLFF
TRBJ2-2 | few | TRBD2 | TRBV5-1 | TGCGCCAGCAGCGGGGGACTAGCGGGAGGAATTAACACCGGGGAGCTGTTTTTT | CASSGGLAGGINTGELFF
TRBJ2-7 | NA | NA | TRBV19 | TGTGCCAGTAGTATTGCAGGGGCCGAGCAGTACTTC | CASSIAGAEQYF
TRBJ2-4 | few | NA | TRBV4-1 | TGCGCCAGCAGCCGGCATCAGGGGACGCCCTCTGCCATTCAGTACTTC | CASSRHQGTPSAIQYF
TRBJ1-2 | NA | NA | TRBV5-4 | TGTGCCAGCAGCGCCGAGGGGGGGACGGACGATGGCTACACCTTC | CASSAEGGTDDGYTF